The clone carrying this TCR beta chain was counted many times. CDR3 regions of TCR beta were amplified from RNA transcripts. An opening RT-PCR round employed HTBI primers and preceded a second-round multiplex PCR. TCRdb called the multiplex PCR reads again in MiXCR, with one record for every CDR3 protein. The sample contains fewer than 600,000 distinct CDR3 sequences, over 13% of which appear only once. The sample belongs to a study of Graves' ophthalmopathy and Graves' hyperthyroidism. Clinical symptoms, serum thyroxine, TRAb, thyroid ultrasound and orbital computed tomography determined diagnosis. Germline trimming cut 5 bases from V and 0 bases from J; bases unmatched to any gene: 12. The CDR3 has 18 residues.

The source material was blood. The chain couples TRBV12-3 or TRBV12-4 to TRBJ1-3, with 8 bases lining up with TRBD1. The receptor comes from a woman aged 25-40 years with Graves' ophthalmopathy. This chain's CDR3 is CASSDGTGLPLSGNTIYF. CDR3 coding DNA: TGTGCCAGCAGTGACGGGACAGGACTCCCCCTCTCTGGAAACACCATATATTTT.